The next 8 T cell receptor beta chains were all read from a single sample in a study of early T cells in non-severe SARS-CoV-2 infection. Each CDR3 protein is one row after TCRdb ran MiXCR on the 5' RACE reads. The sample lists under 70,000 distinct CDR3 sequences, less than 9.5% occurring once. The sample here was whole blood, taken at baseline. Source of these receptors: an adult who was a healthcare worker with PCR-confirmed SARS-CoV-2 infection or an uninfected control (not recorded which).

The rearrangement joins TRBV27 to TRBJ2-7; 12 bases agree with TRBD2. Germline V gives CDR1 MNHEY, CDR2 SMNVEV (reference sequence). The CDR3 is 15 residues long. V lost 2 bases to trimming and J lost 4 bases; unmatched junction nucleotides: 3. This CDR3 is CASSLLGTSGYEQYF. The CDR3, as DNA: TGTGCCAGCAGTTTACTCGGGACTAGCGGGTACGAGCAGTACTTC.

This clonotype was seen many times. The chain combines TRBV11-2 with TRBJ2-3, with 7 nucleotides matching TRBD1. V was pared by 5 bases and J by 6 bases, with 8 bases of the junction left unmatched. CDR3 length: 14 amino acids. The germline CDR1 and CDR2 sequences are SGHAT and FQNNGV. CDR3 residues: CASSEGQLPDTQYF. Written as DNA, the CDR3 is TGTGCCAGCAGCGAGGGACAGTTACCTGATACGCAGTATTTT.

This clonotype was detected many times. The V gene is TRBV12-3 or TRBV12-4, the J gene TRBJ1-5; no definite D call. V gave up 5 bases and J gave up 3 bases, with 11 bases separating them. This CDR3 comprises 14 residues. CDR3 sequence: CASSPGRSNQPQHF. The CDR3 DNA follows: TGTGCCAGCAGTCCCGGACGGTCCAATCAGCCCCAGCATTTT.

The table lists this clonotype with many counts. V gene TRBV27 combines with J gene TRBJ2-7; maybe TRBD1 (5 bases). CDR3 length equals 17 residues. V lost 3 bases, J lost 4 bases, and 22 bases lay in between. Germline CDR1 reads MNHEY; CDR2 reads SMNVEV (reference sequence). The CDR3 bases are TGTGCCAGCAGTTTTGACGCATTGGGGCCTAGAATTTACGAGCAGTACTTC. Protein: CASSFDALGPRIYEQYF.

V usage is TRBV27 and J usage is TRBJ2-2; no clear D. Trimming stripped 1 base from V and 0 bases from J, with 9 bases between. This CDR3 comprises 16 residues. Germline CDR1 MNHEY, CDR2 SMNVEV (reference sequence). The CDR3 protein is CASSLLGTANTGELFF. For the CDR3, the DNA is TGTGCCAGCAGTTTATTGGGCACCGCGAACACCGGGGAGCTGTTTTTT.

This clonotype has ten or more counts. V and J are TRBV2 and TRBJ2-7; a possible D gene is TRBD2 (6 bases). CDR1 SNHLY and CDR2 FYNNEI come from the germline V gene. Trimming removed 6 bases from V and 3 bases from J, with 15 bases in between. The CDR3 loop spans 14 amino acids. CDR3 in amino acids: CASRGLAFSYEQYF. The CDR3 bases are TGTGCCAGCAGGGGGCTAGCGTTTAGCTACGAGCAGTACTTC.

This clonotype was detected many times. J is TRBJ1-6 and V is TRBV7-9, with 7 bases that match TRBD1. Trimming took 6 bases from V and 9 from J; bases not matched to a gene: 8. The CDR3 has 14 residues. The germline gives CDR1 SEHNR, CDR2 FQNEAQ (reference sequence). CDR3 sequence (DNA): TGTGCCAGCAGGACAGACAGGGAGGCTTCACCCCTCCACTTT. Encoded protein: CASRTDREASPLHF. The full variable domain, with the rest looked up from reference TRBV7-9 and TRBJ1-6, is DTGVSQNPRHKITKRGQNVTFRCDPISEHNRLYWYRQTLGQGPEFLTYFQNEAQLEKSRLLSDRFSAERPKGSFSTLEIQRTEQGDSAMYLCASRTDREASPLHFGNGTRLTVT.

The CDR3 coding sequence is TGTGCCATCAGTGAATCGGAAAACATTCAGTACTTC. Amino acid sequence: CAISESENIQYF. This chain uses TRBV10-3 with TRBJ2-4; D unresolved. Germline V gene sequence: CDR1 ENHRY, CDR2 SYGVKD. The V end lost 3 bases, the J end lost 5 bases, and 5 bases lay between the germline ends. This CDR3 has 12 amino acids.